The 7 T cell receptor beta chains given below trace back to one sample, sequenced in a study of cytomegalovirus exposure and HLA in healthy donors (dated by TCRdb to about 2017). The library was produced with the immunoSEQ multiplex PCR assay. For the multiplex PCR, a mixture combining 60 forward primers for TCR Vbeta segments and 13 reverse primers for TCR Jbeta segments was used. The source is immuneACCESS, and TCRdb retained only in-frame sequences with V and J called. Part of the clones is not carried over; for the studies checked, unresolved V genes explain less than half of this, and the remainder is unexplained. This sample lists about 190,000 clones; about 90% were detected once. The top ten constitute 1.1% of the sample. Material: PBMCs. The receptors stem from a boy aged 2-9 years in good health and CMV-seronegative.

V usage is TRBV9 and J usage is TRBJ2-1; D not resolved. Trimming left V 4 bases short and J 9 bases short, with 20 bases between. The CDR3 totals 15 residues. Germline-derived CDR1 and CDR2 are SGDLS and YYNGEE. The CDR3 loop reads CASSSTFPASGEQFF. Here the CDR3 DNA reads TGTGCCAGCAGCTCCACTTTCCCAGCCTCGGGTGAGCAGTTCTTC.

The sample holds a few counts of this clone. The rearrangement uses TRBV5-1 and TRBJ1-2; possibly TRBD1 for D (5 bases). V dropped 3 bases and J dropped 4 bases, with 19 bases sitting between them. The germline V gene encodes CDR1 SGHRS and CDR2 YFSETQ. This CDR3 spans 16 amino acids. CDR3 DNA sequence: TGCGCCAGCAGCTGGGAATCAGGGTACACCCCCTATGGCTACACCTTC. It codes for CASSWESGYTPYGYTF. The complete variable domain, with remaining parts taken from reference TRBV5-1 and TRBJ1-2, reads KAGVTQTPRYLIKTRGQQVTLSCSPISGHRSVSWYQQTPGQGLQFLFEYFSETQRNKGNFPGRFSGRQFSNSRSEMNVSTLELGDSALYLCASSWESGYTPYGYTFGSGTRLTVV.

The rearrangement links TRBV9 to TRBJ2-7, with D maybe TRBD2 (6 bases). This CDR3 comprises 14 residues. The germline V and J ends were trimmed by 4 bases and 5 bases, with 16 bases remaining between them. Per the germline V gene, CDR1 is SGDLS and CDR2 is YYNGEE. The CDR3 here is CASSSGLWGDEQYF. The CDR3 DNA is TGTGCCAGCAGCTCCGGGCTGTGGGGGGACGAGCAGTACTTC.

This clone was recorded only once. CDR3 sequence: CASSPLAGGLSYNEQFF. As DNA, the CDR3 is TGCGCCAGCAGTCCTCTAGCGGGAGGACTCTCCTACAATGAGCAGTTCTTC. The rearrangement joins TRBV5-1 to TRBJ2-1; 11 nucleotides match TRBD2. The germline CDR1 and CDR2 sequences are SGHRS and YFSETQ. The CDR3 is 17 amino acids. The ends lost 5 bases at V and 0 bases at J; junction bases unmatched: 7.

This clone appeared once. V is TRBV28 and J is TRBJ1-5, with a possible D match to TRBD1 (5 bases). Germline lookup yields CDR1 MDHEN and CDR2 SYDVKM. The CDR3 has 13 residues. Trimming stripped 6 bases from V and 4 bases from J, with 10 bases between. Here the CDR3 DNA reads TGTGCCAGCAGAGGGGAGGGGAATCAGCCCCAGCATTTT. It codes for CASRGEGNQPQHF.

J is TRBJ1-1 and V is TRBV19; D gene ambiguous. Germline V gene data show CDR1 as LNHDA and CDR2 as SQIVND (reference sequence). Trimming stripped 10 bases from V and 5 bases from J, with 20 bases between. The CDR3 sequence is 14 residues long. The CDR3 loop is CATQPATGGTEAFF. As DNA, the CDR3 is TGTGCCACTCAACCTGCGACGGGTGGGACTGAAGCTTTCTTT.

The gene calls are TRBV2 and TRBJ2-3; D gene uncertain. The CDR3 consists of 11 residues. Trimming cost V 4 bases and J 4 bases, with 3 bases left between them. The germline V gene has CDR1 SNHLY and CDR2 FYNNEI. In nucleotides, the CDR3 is TGTGCCAGCAGTGGAGCAGATACGCAGTATTTT. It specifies CASSGADTQYF.